This TCR beta chain was identified in a study of cytomegalovirus exposure and HLA in healthy donors. Study at large: In an earlier analysis, 90 million to 120 million unique TCR beta sequences were found from some 180 million T cells. Study-level findings and limits: On later analysis, the bulk of CMV-associated TCR beta chains appeared to be HLA-restricted. As confirmed in vitro, a few CMV-associated chains were specific for CMV antigens.

J gave up 0 bases and V 7 bases, and 11 bases lay outside the gene matches. The CDR3 sequence is 16 residues long. CDR1 MNHEY and CDR2 SMNVEV come from the germline V gene (reference sequence). This cohort consisted of healthy bone marrow donors. For this clone: Its matching antigen is unknown.

Primers included in the PCR were 60 Vbeta and 13 Jbeta primers. Sequencing used immunoSEQ multiplex PCR; TCRdb keeps in-frame clones, though not all of them. The table lists some 180,000 clones, 73% of them singletons. The chain joins TRBV27 to TRBJ1-1; TRBD1 matches 7 bases. Sequencing used PBMCs. The TCR originated in a woman in her late teens or twenties in good health and CMV-seropositive. CDR3 coding DNA: TGTGCCAGCAATACGTGGACAGGACACATGAACACTGAAGCTTTCTTT. This gives the protein CASNTWTGHMNTEAFF.